This entry describes one T cell receptor beta chain. The source of the sample is a study of blood T cell repertoires in COVID-19. The V and J ends lost 5 bases and 5 bases respectively, with 10 bases between them. Germline V gene lookup returns CDR1 MGHDK and CDR2 SYGVNS. The CDR3 contains 13 residues. TCRdb's copy holds only in-frame clones and misses some; the assay was immunoSEQ multiplex PCR. The sample shows approximately 390,000 clones, roughly 89% of them seen only once. The sample comprised peripheral blood. This chain links TRBV25-1 with TRBJ2-1; a weak D match, TRBD1 (6 bases). This receptor was taken from a man aged 18 to 30 with active or convalescent COVID-19. The DNA for the CDR3 is TGTGCCAGCAGTCAACAGGGAGACAATGAGCAGTTCTTC. Translation: CASSQQGDNEQFF. Supplemented by reference TRBV25-1 and TRBJ2-1, the full variable domain reads EADIYQTPRYLVIGTGKKITLECSQTMGHDKMYWYQQDPGMELHLIHYSYGVNSTEKGDLSSESTVSRIRTEHFPLTLESARPSHTSQYLCASSQQGDNEQFFGPGTRLTVL.